This paragraph covers one TCR beta chain sequence. This clonotype was counted ten times or more. What this receptor recognizes is not known. Base qualities are not at hand, and no much larger clone is one base apart. The method behind the library was PCR. The data were produced on an Illumina HiSeq 2500. To normalize quantification of the TCRbeta repertoire, the TCR libraries were built with molecular barcoding that relied on unique molecular identifiers. Clones were called with MiXCR by TCRdb after fastp trimmed the public reads at Q25, and only in-frame beta chains were retained. One record per CDR3 amino acid sequence lists the most common genes and DNA. Counted in this sample were more than 85,000 distinct CDR3 sequences; about a tenth of them appeared once. The ten largest clones take up 8% to 9.5% of the sample. The sample originates from a study of T-cell reconstitution after alpha-beta-depleted transplantation in children (dated by TCRdb to about 2016). Regarding the complete study: T-cell immune reconstitution after TCRalphabeta/CD19-depleted allogeneic hematopoietic cell transplantation in children was quantitatively tracked in the study by means of TCR repertoire profiling.

The CDR3, from cysteine to phenylalanine, totals 16 residues. CDR3 DNA is the only sequence kept; it has 48 bases, read in frame from the first base. Clipping removes 4 bases from V and 0 bases from J, with 10 as the unmatched junction base count. CDR1 is given as GTSNPN and CDR2 as SVGIG, both from the germline V gene (reference sequence). The V gene is TRBV30 and the J gene is TRBJ2-5; the junction holds 8 bases that match TRBD2. Sequences were derived from PBMCs from the stem cell graft donor, sampled from the stem cell graft. This clonotype originated in a human donor who donated a stem cell graft to a child with acute lymphoblastic leukemia. The CDR3 region: CAWKMTTSGYQETQYF. At the DNA level, the sequence is TGTGCCTGGAAAATGACAACTAGCGGCTACCAAGAGACCCAGTACTTC.